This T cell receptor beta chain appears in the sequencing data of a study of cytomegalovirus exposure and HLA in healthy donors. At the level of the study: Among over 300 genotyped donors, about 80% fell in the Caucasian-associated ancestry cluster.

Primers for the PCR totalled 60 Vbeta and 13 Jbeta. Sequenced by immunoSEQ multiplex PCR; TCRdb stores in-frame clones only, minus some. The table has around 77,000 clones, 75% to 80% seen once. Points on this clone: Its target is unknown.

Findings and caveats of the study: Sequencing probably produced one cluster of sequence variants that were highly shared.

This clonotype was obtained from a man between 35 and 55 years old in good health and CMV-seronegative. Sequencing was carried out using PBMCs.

This CDR3 is CASSLRLAGRLSTDTQYF. The CDR3 DNA reads as TGCGCCAGCAGCTTGAGGCTAGCGGGGAGACTTAGCACAGATACGCAGTATTTT. The V call is TRBV5-1, the J call TRBJ2-3, with 9 nucleotides matching TRBD2. CDR1 SGHRS and CDR2 YFSETQ come from the germline V gene. The CDR3 has 18 residues. V was pared by 1 base and J by 0 bases, with 9 bases of the junction left unmatched.